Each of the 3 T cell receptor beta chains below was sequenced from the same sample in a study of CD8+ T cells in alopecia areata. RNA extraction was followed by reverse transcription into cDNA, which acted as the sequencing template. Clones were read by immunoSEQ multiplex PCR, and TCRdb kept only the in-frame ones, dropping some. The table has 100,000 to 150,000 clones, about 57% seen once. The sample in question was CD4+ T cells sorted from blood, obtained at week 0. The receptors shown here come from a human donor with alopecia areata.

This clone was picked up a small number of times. CDR3 sequence: CASSFSRTETQYF. As DNA, the CDR3 is TGTGCCAGCAGCTTCTCGAGAACGGAGACCCAGTACTTC. The chain is built from TRBV7-3 and TRBJ2-5; D gene unclear. The V end lost 3 bases, the J end lost 5 bases, and 10 bases lay between the germline ends. The CDR3 has 13 amino acids. Germline V CDR1 and CDR2: SGHTA, FQGTGA.

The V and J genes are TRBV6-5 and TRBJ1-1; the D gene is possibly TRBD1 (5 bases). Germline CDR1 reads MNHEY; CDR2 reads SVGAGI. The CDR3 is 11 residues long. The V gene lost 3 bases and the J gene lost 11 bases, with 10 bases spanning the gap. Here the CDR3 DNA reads TGTGCCAGCAGTTATGCCGGGGACGCTTTCTTT. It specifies CASSYAGDAFF.

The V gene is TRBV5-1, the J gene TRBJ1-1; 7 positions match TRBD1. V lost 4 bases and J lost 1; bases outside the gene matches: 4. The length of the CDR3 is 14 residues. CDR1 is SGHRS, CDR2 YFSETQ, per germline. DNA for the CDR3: TGCGCCAGCAGCAGGGGACAGACGAACACTGAAGCTTTCTTT. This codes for CASSRGQTNTEAFF.